A selection of T cell receptor beta chains follows, all from one sample in a study of CD8 T cells in ankylosing spondylitis. One entry per CDR3 protein results from TCRdb running MiXCR on the 5' RACE reads. The sample yields hundreds of thousands of distinct CDR3 sequences, about 10% seen once. The sample consisted of blood, either unsorted or a sorted T cell fraction (not recorded which). The receptors come from a male donor with ankylosing spondylitis. CDR3s include the opening cysteine and the closing phenylalanine or tryptophan. D genes are given only for firm matches. Expanded clones are given a class, and other clones once, few, many or no size at all.

J gene,V gene,D gene,clone size,CDR3 DNA,CDR3 protein
TRBJ2-5,TRBV30,-,few,TGTGCCTGCCTGGGACTTCCTAAGGAGACCCAGTACTTC,CACLGLPKETQYF
TRBJ1-2,TRBV28,-,-,TGTGCCAGCAGTTTAAGGCTCTATCGGTATGGCTACACCTTC,CASSLRLYRYGYTF
TRBJ2-5,TRBV5-1,-,-,TGCGCCAGCAGCGGGTCGGGACCAGAGTACTTC,CASSGSGPEYF
TRBJ2-7,TRBV10-3,-,many,TGTGCCATCAGTGAGTCACGGGAGAAGAACGACGAGCAGTACTTC,CAISESREKNDEQYF
TRBJ2-7,TRBV11-2,TRBD2,-,TGTGCCAGCAGCGCACTAGCGGGAGGGCTGCGCGAGCAGTACTTC,CASSALAGGLREQYF
TRBJ2-7,TRBV5-5,TRBD1,many,TGTGCCAGCAGCAGGGGACAGGGGTTCGGCGAGCAGTACTTC,CASSRGQGFGEQYF
TRBJ1-6,TRBV10-3,-,-,TGTGCCATCAGGCAGGGACGGAATAATTCACCCCTCCACTTT,CAIRQGRNNSPLHF
TRBJ2-7,TRBV20-1,TRBD1,many,TGCAGTGCTTACAGGGGCTACGAGCAGTACTTC,CSAYRGYEQYF
TRBJ2-2,TRBV20-1,-,-,TGCAGTGCTAGAGACCTAAGGAGGGGATTGGGCACCGGGGAGCTGTTTTTT,CSARDLRRGLGTGELFF
TRBJ1-6,TRBV20-1,TRBD1,-,TGCAGTGCTCTTGACAGGGGGAATAATTCACCCCTCCACTTT,CSALDRGNNSPLHF
TRBJ1-2,TRBV28,TRBD1,-,TGTGCCAGCAGCCGCGGACAGGGGCGATATGGCTACACCTTC,CASSRGQGRYGYTF
TRBJ2-2,TRBV20-1,TRBD1,-,TGCAGTGCTCAGATTTGGGACAGGGGGGACACCGGGGAGCTGTTTTTT,CSAQIWDRGDTGELFF
TRBJ2-1,TRBV19,TRBD2,-,TGTGCCAGTAGTCCAACCGCATCCCCTAGCGGGGACTCCTACAATGAGCAGTTCTTC,CASSPTASPSGDSYNEQFF
TRBJ1-5,TRBV2,-,-,TGTGCCAGCAGTGAAGGAGGTAGTCCAAATCAGCCCCAGCATTTT,CASSEGGSPNQPQHF
TRBJ2-7,TRBV10-3,TRBD2,-,TGTGCCATCAGTGTGGGGGGAGGGGATCCCTACGAGCAGTACTTC,CAISVGGGDPYEQYF
TRBJ2-3,TRBV11-2,TRBD2,-,TGTGCCAGCAGCCCTAGGCCCCTAACTAGCGGGGTTAGCACAGATACGCAGTATTTT,CASSPRPLTSGVSTDTQYF
TRBJ2-5,TRBV28,TRBD1,few,TGTGCCAGCACCCGACAGGGGGCTGGGGGGACCCAGTACTTC,CASTRQGAGGTQYF
TRBJ1-2,TRBV7-8,TRBD1,-,TGTGCCAGCAGAGGCGGACAGGGGGCTTATGGCTACACCTTC,CASRGGQGAYGYTF
TRBJ2-1,TRBV7-9,TRBD1,many,TGCGCCAGCAGCCCACAGGGGAATGAGCAGTTCTTC,CASSPQGNEQFF
TRBJ2-7,TRBV20-1,TRBD1,few,TGCAGTGCTGGGATCCCGGGACAGGGTGACTACGAGCAGTACTTC,CSAGIPGQGDYEQYF
TRBJ2-1,TRBV11-2,TRBD2,-,TGTGCCAGCAGCTCAGGGAGGACTAGAGACAGCTCCTACAATGAGCAGTTCTTC,CASSSGRTRDSSYNEQFF
TRBJ2-7,TRBV5-5,-,few,TGTGCCAGCAGCTTGATCCGGGGCCGTGACTACGAGCAGTACTTC,CASSLIRGRDYEQYF
TRBJ1-5,TRBV20-1,-,many,TGCAGTGCTAACGACCCTGAGCTCAATCAGCCCCAGCATTTT,CSANDPELNQPQHF
TRBJ2-5,TRBV5-1,-,-,TGCGCCAGCAGCTTGGACGGGGCAGCAGAGACCCAGTACTTC,CASSLDGAAETQYF
TRBJ2-7,TRBV20-1,-,-,TGCAGTGCACCCGGCCTCACGGGGTCCTACGAGCAGTACTTC,CSAPGLTGSYEQYF
TRBJ2-5,TRBV5-1,-,many,TGCGCCAGCAGCCTCCCGGGACGGGAGACCCAGTACTTC,CASSLPGRETQYF
TRBJ1-2,TRBV12-3/TRBV12-4,-,-,TGTGCCAGCAGTACGGGACTTTTTAACTATGGCTACACCTTC,CASSTGLFNYGYTF
TRBJ2-1,TRBV7-2,-,many,TGTGCCAGCAGCCTAAACCAGATGAATGAGCAGTTCTTC,CASSLNQMNEQFF
TRBJ1-1,TRBV5-1,-,-,TGCGCCAGCAGCTATCGACCTAGGGGAGATTACACTGAAGCTTTCTTT,CASSYRPRGDYTEAFF
TRBJ2-1,TRBV6-2/TRBV6-3,-,few,TGTGCCAGCAGTTTACGGAAAAATGAGCAGTTCTTC,CASSLRKNEQFF
TRBJ2-1,TRBV20-1,-,many,TGCAGTGCTCTGTTAATTCTCCGGCCTGACAATGAGCAGTTCTTC,CSALLILRPDNEQFF
TRBJ2-6,TRBV9,-,few,TGTGCCAGCAGCGTTATGGGACACTCTGGGGCCAACGTCCTGACTTTC,CASSVMGHSGANVLTF
TRBJ2-4,TRBV11-2,-,few,TGTGCCAGCAGCTTAATCCCACCATCGATTCAGTACTTC,CASSLIPPSIQYF
TRBJ2-1,TRBV14,TRBD2,few,TGTGCCAGCAGGTCTAGCGGGAGGGCCTTAAACAATGAGCAGTTCTTC,CASRSSGRALNNEQFF
TRBJ1-5,TRBV18,-,-,TGTGCCAGCTCACCACTTTCAGGGGCAGGTCAGCCCCAGCATTTT,CASSPLSGAGQPQHF
TRBJ2-5,TRBV24-1,-,-,TGTGCCACCAGTGATTTAGAGCTAGACCAAGAGACCCAGTACTTC,CATSDLELDQETQYF
TRBJ2-1,TRBV11-2,-,few,TGTGCCAGCAGCTTAGGTACTCCAGGGTCGGCTGAGCAGTTCTTC,CASSLGTPGSAEQFF
TRBJ2-7,TRBV5-1,-,few,TGCGCCAGCAGCTTGTACAGTTCCTACGAGCAGTACTTC,CASSLYSSYEQYF
TRBJ2-3,TRBV5-1,TRBD2,many,TGCGCCAGCAGCTTCAGCGGGAGAAGCACAGATACGCAGTATTTT,CASSFSGRSTDTQYF
TRBJ2-5,TRBV27,-,few,TGTGCCAGCAGTGTCATTTTCCCGGGGGACCAAGAGACCCAGTACTTC,CASSVIFPGDQETQYF
TRBJ2-1,TRBV3-1,-,many,TGTGCCAGCAGCCCTTATTTCGACAATGAGCAGTTCTTC,CASSPYFDNEQFF
TRBJ2-7,TRBV28,TRBD1,many,TGTGCCAGCAGTCCGGGACAGGCAAATTCATACGAGCAGTACTTC,CASSPGQANSYEQYF
TRBJ2-1,TRBV20-1,-,many,TGCAGTGCTAGAGAGGGCTCTAAGCAGTTCTTC,CSAREGSKQFF
TRBJ2-7,TRBV5-1,-,few,TGCGCCAGCAGCTATCGGAGGGTTTCGGTCGAGCAGTACTTC,CASSYRRVSVEQYF
TRBJ2-7,TRBV6-5,-,few,TGTGCCAGCAGTTACTCGAACGGATGGGGATACGAGCAGTACTTC,CASSYSNGWGYEQYF
TRBJ2-7,TRBV6-1,-,-,TGTGCCAGCAGTGACGGTTTGGCTTCCTACGAGCAGTACTTC,CASSDGLASYEQYF
TRBJ1-2,TRBV20-1,TRBD1,few,TGCAGTGCTAGATCTGACAGGGAGTTTGGCTACACCTTC,CSARSDREFGYTF